This TCR beta chain was recorded in a study of T cells after posttransplantation cyclophosphamide. Study conclusions and caveats: TRB clonality was highly associated with recipient CMV seropositivity and reactivation.

This clone has a handful of counts. The antigen remains undetermined. Sequencing used immunoSEQ multiplex PCR; TCRdb keeps in-frame clones, though not all of them. The sample holds about 24,000 clones, and no clone turns up only once. The germline V gene encodes CDR1 MNHEY and CDR2 SMNVEV (reference sequence). V lost 1 base and J lost 4, with 5 bases in between. The CDR3 runs to 14 residues. The related graft donor's blood sample was taken on the day of bone marrow donation. The source material was PBMCs. V usage is TRBV27 and J usage is TRBJ1-6, with D unresolved. The TCR originated in an older woman in good health, CMV-negative, and a related stem cell transplant donor. CDR3 region: CASSLFSYNSPLHF. DNA for the CDR3: TGTGCCAGCAGTTTATTCAGTTATAATTCACCCCTCCACTTT.